These 25 T cell receptor beta chains were all obtained from the same sample, sequenced in a study of cytomegalovirus exposure and HLA in healthy donors. Researchers ran the PCR with 60 Vbeta and 13 Jbeta primers. Clones were sequenced by immunoSEQ multiplex PCR, and TCRdb holds only the in-frame ones, with some missing. The sample lists 150,000 to 200,000 clones; about two thirds were seen once. Sequencing was performed on PBMCs. These receptors came from a woman under 30 in good health and CMV-seropositive.

This clone was seen a few times. The chain joins TRBV2 to TRBJ1-2; 9 bases are a match to TRBD1. This CDR3 has 13 residues. V lost 6 bases, J lost 8 bases, and 7 bases stayed unmatched. CDR1 and CDR2 (germline): SNHLY, FYNNEI. Written as DNA, the CDR3 is TGTGCCAGCAGGGCCGGGACAGGGACCGGCTACACCTTC. Its translation is CASRAGTGTGYTF.

V is TRBV9 and J is TRBJ2-1, with 8 bases that match TRBD2. With V trimmed by 1 base and J by 1 base, 1 base remained unmatched. CDR1 and CDR2 from the germline V gene are SGDLS and YYNGEE. The CDR3 covers 15 residues. The CDR3 bases are TGTGCCAGCAGCGTATCGGGGGGGTCCTACAATGAGCAGTTCTTC. Its protein product is CASSVSGGSYNEQFF.

The chain employs TRBV5-6 and TRBJ2-7; 10 nucleotides line up with TRBD2. The CDR3 consists of 16 residues. Trimming took 4 bases from V and 6 from J; bases not matched to a gene: 13. From germline, CDR1 is SGHDT and CDR2 YYEEEE. The CDR3 bases are TGTGCCAGCAGCCCCCCCGCTAGCGGGAGTCTTACCGAGCAGTACTTC. Its translation is CASSPPASGSLTEQYF.

The chain couples TRBV27 to TRBJ2-7; 7 positions match TRBD1. The CDR3 is 15 residues long. CDR1 is MNHEY, CDR2 SMNVEV, per germline (reference sequence). With 5 bases clipped from V and 2 bases from J, the junction kept 9 bases outside the gene matches. CDR3 protein: CASSPGTAPTYEQYF. The CDR3 DNA is TGTGCCAGCAGTCCAGGGACAGCTCCTACCTACGAGCAGTACTTC.

This clone was seen only a few times. This sequence joins TRBV18 and TRBJ1-3; possibly TRBD1 for D (6 bases). The V end was cut by 3 bases, the J end by 0 bases, with 15 bases between. CDR1 KGHSH and CDR2 LQKENI come from the germline V gene. The CDR3 extends over 17 amino acids. CDR3 residues: CASSPLDRADSGNTIYF. As DNA, the CDR3 is TGTGCCAGCTCACCGTTGGACAGAGCGGACTCTGGAAACACCATATATTTT.

This chain uses TRBV10-3 with TRBJ2-3, with 7 bases lining up with TRBD2. After removal of 6 bases from V and 0 bases from J, the junction contained 3 bases not matched to a gene. There are 14 residues in the CDR3. Germline values: CDR1 ENHRY, CDR2 SYGVKD. The CDR3 region is CAIRRGESTDTQYF. CDR3 nucleotides: TGTGCCATCAGACGGGGGGAGAGCACAGATACGCAGTATTTT.

The chain uses TRBV4-1 and TRBJ2-2; the match to TRBD2 covers 14 bases. CDR3 length: 18 residues. Losses at the gene ends were 4 bases for V and 3 bases for J; bases not matched to a gene: 7. The V gene's germline CDR1 is MGHRA and CDR2 YSYEKL. The CDR3 nucleotides read TGCGCCAGCAGCCCCTTGACTAGCGGGAGGGCCGACACCGGGGAGCTGTTTTTT. Translation gives CASSPLTSGRADTGELFF.

The V gene is TRBV28, the J gene TRBJ1-5; the D is unclear. The V end lost 2 bases, the J end lost 10 bases, and 9 bases lay between the germline ends. The CDR3 runs to 12 residues. Looked up from germline, CDR1 is MDHEN and CDR2 is SYDVKM. CDR3: CASSLIPSPQHF. The DNA for the CDR3 is TGTGCCAGCAGTTTAATCCCCTCTCCCCAGCATTTT.

The J gene is TRBJ2-2, the V gene TRBV9; D remains ambiguous. V was trimmed by 0 bases and J by 0 bases, leaving 3 bases between them. Germline V gene data show CDR1 as SGDLS and CDR2 as YYNGEE. This CDR3 is built from 14 residues. The CDR3 DNA follows: TGTGCCAGCAGCGTAGACTCGAACACCGGGGAGCTGTTTTTT. The encoded protein is CASSVDSNTGELFF. The complete variable domain, with remaining parts taken from reference TRBV9 and TRBJ2-2, reads DSGVTQTPKHLITATGQRVTLRCSPRSGDLSVYWYQQSLDQGLQFLIQYYNGEERAKGNILERFSAQQFPDLHSELNLSSLELGDSALYFCASSVDSNTGELFFGEGSRLTVL.

This clone showed up just a few times. The rearrangement joins TRBV2 to TRBJ1-4; D perhaps matches TRBD1 (5 bases). V dropped 7 bases and J dropped 2 bases, with 14 bases sitting between them. The CDR3 consists of 15 residues. CDR1 SNHLY and CDR2 FYNNEI come from the germline V gene. The CDR3 loop reads CASMTQGITNEKLFF. The CDR3, as DNA: TGTGCCAGCATGACGCAGGGTATTACTAATGAAAAACTGTTTTTT.

This sequence joins TRBV4-2 and TRBJ2-1, with 11 nucleotides matching TRBD2. Germline CDR1 is LGHNA and CDR2 is YNFKEQ. The V gene end was trimmed by 0 bases and the J gene end by 6 bases; junction bases not matched to a gene: 7. This CDR3 has 17 amino acids. The CDR3 sequence: CASSQDSLAGVFNEQFF. DNA for the CDR3: TGTGCCAGCAGCCAAGATTCACTAGCGGGAGTATTCAATGAGCAGTTCTTC.

The V and J genes are TRBV7-2 and TRBJ1-3, with a tentative D call TRBD1 (5 bases). The length of the CDR3 is 15 residues. Germline assignment: CDR1 SGHTA and CDR2 FQGNSA. V dropped 5 bases and J dropped 11 bases, with 22 bases sitting between them. The CDR3 spells CASSLGQTAQRAIYF. The CDR3 DNA sequence: TGTGCCAGCAGCCTAGGCCAGACAGCCCAAAGGGCCATATATTTT. Full variable domain (remainder filled in from reference TRBV7-2 and TRBJ1-3): GAGVSQSPSNKVTEKGKDVELRCDPISGHTALYWYRQSLGQGLEFLIYFQGNSAPDKSGLPSDRFSAERTGGSVSTLTIQRTQQEDSAVYLCASSLGQTAQRAIYFGEGSWLTVV.

In its sample, this clone was seen once. The chain recombines TRBV28 with TRBJ2-3, with no clear D. This CDR3 comprises 12 residues. V was clipped by 6 bases and J by 7 bases, with 11 bases between them. In germline, CDR1 is MDHEN, CDR2 SYDVKM. CDR3 sequence (DNA): TGTGCCAGCAGCCTTCGGGTTAATACGCAGTATTTT. It is translated as CASSLRVNTQYF.

CDR3 DNA sequence: TGTGCCAGCAGCCGAGGGGGAGGGGAGCTCTACGAGCAGTACTTC. It codes for CASSRGGGELYEQYF. The genes are TRBV4-2 and TRBJ2-7, with D perhaps TRBD2 (7 bases). Trimming shortened V by 4 bases and J by 3 bases, and 16 bases separated the two germline ends. In germline, CDR1 is LGHNA, CDR2 YNFKEQ. The CDR3 spans 15 residues.

In its sample, this clone was seen once. Here the CDR3 DNA reads TGCGCCAGCAGCCCTGGGACAGGGGGCTTGGATACGCAGTATTTT. Translating it yields CASSPGTGGLDTQYF. J is TRBJ2-3 and V is TRBV5-1; 12 nucleotides agree with TRBD1. CDR3 length: 15 residues. Losses at the gene ends were 4 bases for V and 6 bases for J; bases not matched to a gene: 6. In germline, CDR1 is SGHRS, CDR2 YFSETQ.

This clone was counted only a few times. The chain uses TRBV27 and TRBJ1-1; tentatively, D is TRBD1 (5 bases). Germline V CDR1 and CDR2: MNHEY, SMNVEV (reference sequence). The CDR3 spans 13 residues. V was clipped by 3 bases and J by 7 bases, with 12 bases between them. The CDR3 DNA sequence: TGTGCCAGCAGTTTCTCGGGGCGGGATGAAGCTTTCTTT. Its protein is CASSFSGRDEAFF.

This chain uses TRBV27 with TRBJ1-1; the D gene is possibly TRBD1 (5 bases). Germline values: CDR1 MNHEY, CDR2 SMNVEV (reference sequence). The CDR3 runs 16 residues. V was shortened by 5 bases and J by 0 bases, with 16 bases between the two germline ends. CDR3 loop: CASSGYRLTMNTEAFF. Here the CDR3 DNA reads TGTGCCAGCAGTGGGTACAGGCTGACGATGAACACTGAAGCTTTCTTT.

This rearrangement joins TRBV27 to TRBJ2-5, with TRBD1 matching 7 bases. V lost 2 bases, J lost 5 bases, and 14 bases stayed unmatched. CDR3 length: 17 residues. Germline CDR1 is MNHEY and CDR2 is SMNVEV (reference sequence). Here the CDR3 DNA reads TGTGCCAGCAGTTTACTTCGGAGACAGGGAGTCGGGGAGACCCAGTACTTC. Its translation is CASSLLRRQGVGETQYF.

This sequence joins TRBV7-6 and TRBJ1-5; TRBD1 is a possible D gene (5 bases). This CDR3 has 13 amino acids. The germline gives CDR1 SGHVS, CDR2 FNYEAQ. The V and J ends lost 5 bases and 4 bases respectively, with 9 bases between them. CDR3 region: CASSTDRNQPQHF. In nucleotides, the CDR3 is TGTGCCAGCAGCACCGACAGAAATCAGCCCCAGCATTTT. Full variable domain (remainder filled in from reference TRBV7-6 and TRBJ1-5): GAGVSQSPRYKVTKRGQDVALRCDPISGHVSLYWYRQALGQGPEFLTYFNYEAQQDKSGLPNDRFSAERPEGSISTLTIQRTEQRDSAMYRCASSTDRNQPQHFGDGTRLSIL.

The genes are TRBV7-2 and TRBJ2-7, with D perhaps TRBD1 (7 bases). Germline assignment: CDR1 SGHTA and CDR2 FQGNSA. Deletions cut 5 bases from V and 6 bases from J, with 20 bases between. The CDR3 extends over 15 amino acids. CDR3 in DNA: TGTGCCAGCAGCCTGATGTACGGGCAGGGGGGCGAGCAGTACTTC. It codes for CASSLMYGQGGEQYF.

The CDR3 nucleotides are TGCGCCGGTTGGACAGGGGGTAAATCCTCTGGAAACACCATATATTTT. This encodes CAGWTGGKSSGNTIYF. This rearrangement joins TRBV5-1 to TRBJ1-3; 10 nucleotides match TRBD1. The J segment lost 0 bases and the V segment lost 10 bases, leaving 10 bases of the junction unmatched. This CDR3 region has 16 residues. CDR1 is SGHRS and CDR2 is YFSETQ in the germline V gene.

Only a few counts were recorded for this clone. The chain has TRBV4-2 and TRBJ2-1, with 7 bases that match TRBD2. Germline V gene data show CDR1 as LGHNA and CDR2 as YNFKEQ. V shed 0 bases, J shed 4 bases, and the junction held 6 bases outside the gene matches. The CDR3 contains 16 residues. CDR3 amino acids: CASSQEKAGIYNEQFF. The CDR3 bases are TGTGCCAGCAGCCAAGAGAAAGCGGGGATTTACAATGAGCAGTTCTTC.

The V and J genes are TRBV18 and TRBJ2-7, with 7 bases matching TRBD1. The CDR3 length is 15 residues. Germline CDR1 reads KGHSH; CDR2 reads LQKENI. Trimming took 2 bases from V and 2 from J; bases not matched to a gene: 6. CDR3 DNA: TGTGCCAGCTCACCAAGGGGACAGTCTGCCTACGAGCAGTACTTC. Protein product: CASSPRGQSAYEQYF.

This chain joins TRBV5-8 and TRBJ1-2; D possibly corresponds to TRBD1 (5 bases). The germline CDR1 and CDR2 sequences are SGHTS and YDEGEE. The CDR3 length is 15 residues. The V end was cut by 7 bases, the J end by 8 bases, with 24 bases between. The CDR3 sequence is CASGPRVIEGEGYTF. The CDR3 DNA follows: TGTGCCAGCGGCCCCAGGGTAATAGAAGGCGAGGGCTACACCTTC. The complete variable domain, with remaining parts taken from reference TRBV5-8 and TRBJ1-2, reads EAGVTQSPTHLIKTRGQQATLRCSPISGHTSVYWYQQALGLGLQFLLWYDEGEERNRGNFPPRFSGRQFPNYSSELNVNALELEDSALYLCASGPRVIEGEGYTFGSGTRLTVV.

The rearrangement uses TRBV28 and TRBJ2-1; 7 nucleotides agree with TRBD2. Germline loops: CDR1 MDHEN, CDR2 SYDVKM. This CDR3 region has 15 residues. V trimming: 6 bases; J trimming: 4 bases; junction bases outside the gene matches: 9. The CDR3 spells CASRVSGLLYNEQFF. The CDR3 nucleotides are TGTGCCAGCAGGGTATCGGGACTACTATACAATGAGCAGTTCTTC.